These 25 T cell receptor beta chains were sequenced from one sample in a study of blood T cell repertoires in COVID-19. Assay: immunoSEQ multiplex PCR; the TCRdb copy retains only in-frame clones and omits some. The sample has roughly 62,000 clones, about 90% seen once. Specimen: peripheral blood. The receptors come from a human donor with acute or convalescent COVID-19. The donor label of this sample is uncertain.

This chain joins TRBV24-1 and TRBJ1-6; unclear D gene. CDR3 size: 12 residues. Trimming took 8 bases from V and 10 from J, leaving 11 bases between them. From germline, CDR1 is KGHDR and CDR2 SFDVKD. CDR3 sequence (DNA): TGTGCCACCAATGGGCTTGGATCACCCCTCCACTTT. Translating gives CATNGLGSPLHF.

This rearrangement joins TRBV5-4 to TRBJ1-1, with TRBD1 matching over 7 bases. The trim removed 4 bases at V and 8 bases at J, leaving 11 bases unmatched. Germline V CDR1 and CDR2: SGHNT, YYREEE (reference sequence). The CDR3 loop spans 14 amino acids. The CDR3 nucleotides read TGTGCCAGCAGCCATGGGACAGAGCCCGGGGAAGCTTTCTTT. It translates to CASSHGTEPGEAFF.

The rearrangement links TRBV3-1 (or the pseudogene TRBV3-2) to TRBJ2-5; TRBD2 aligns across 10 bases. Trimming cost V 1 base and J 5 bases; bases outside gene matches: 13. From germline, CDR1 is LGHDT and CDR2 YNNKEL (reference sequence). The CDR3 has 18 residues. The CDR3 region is CASSQVALGSGRRETQYF. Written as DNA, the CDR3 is TGTGCCAGCAGCCAAGTAGCGTTGGGTAGCGGGAGGCGGGAGACCCAGTACTTC.

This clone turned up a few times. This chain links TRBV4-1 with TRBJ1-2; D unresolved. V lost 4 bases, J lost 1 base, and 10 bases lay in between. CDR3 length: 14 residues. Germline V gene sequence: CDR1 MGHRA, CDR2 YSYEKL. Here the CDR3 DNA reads TGCGCCAGCAGCCCCATCAGGTTTAACTATGGCTACACCTTC. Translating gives CASSPIRFNYGYTF.

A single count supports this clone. CDR3 sequence reads: CASSLEDDTQYF. The CDR3 nucleotides are TGTGCCAGCAGCTTAGAGGATGATACGCAGTATTTT. This chain uses TRBV7-3 with TRBJ2-3; no reliable D call. This CDR3 spans 12 amino acids. The V end was cut by 2 bases, the J end by 6 bases, with 6 bases between. The V gene's germline CDR1 is SGHTA and CDR2 FQGTGA.

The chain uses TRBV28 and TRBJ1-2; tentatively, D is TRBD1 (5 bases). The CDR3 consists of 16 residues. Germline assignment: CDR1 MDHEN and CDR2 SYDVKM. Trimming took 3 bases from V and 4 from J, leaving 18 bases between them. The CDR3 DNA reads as TGTGCCAGCAGTTTCTTGGCAGGGATTTTCGCCTATGGCTACACCTTC. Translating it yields CASSFLAGIFAYGYTF.

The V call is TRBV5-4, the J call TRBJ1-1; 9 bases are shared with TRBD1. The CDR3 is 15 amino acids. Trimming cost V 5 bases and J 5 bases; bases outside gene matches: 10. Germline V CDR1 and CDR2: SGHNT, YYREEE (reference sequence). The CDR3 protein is CASSSTDRGSTEAFF. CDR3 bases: TGTGCCAGCAGTTCTACAGACAGGGGGTCTACTGAAGCTTTCTTT.

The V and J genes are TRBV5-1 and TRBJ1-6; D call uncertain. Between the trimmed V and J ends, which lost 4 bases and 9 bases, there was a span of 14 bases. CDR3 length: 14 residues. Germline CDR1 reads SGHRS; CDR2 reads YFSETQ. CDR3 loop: CASSQREKASPLHF. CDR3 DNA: TGCGCCAGCAGCCAACGGGAAAAGGCTTCACCCCTCCACTTT.

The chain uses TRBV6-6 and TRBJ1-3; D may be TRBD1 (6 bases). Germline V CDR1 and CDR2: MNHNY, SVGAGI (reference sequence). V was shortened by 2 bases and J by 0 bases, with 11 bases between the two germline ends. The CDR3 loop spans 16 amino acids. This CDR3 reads CASSYLGHLSGNTIYF. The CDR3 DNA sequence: TGTGCCAGCAGTTACCTGGGACACCTCTCTGGAAACACCATATATTTT.

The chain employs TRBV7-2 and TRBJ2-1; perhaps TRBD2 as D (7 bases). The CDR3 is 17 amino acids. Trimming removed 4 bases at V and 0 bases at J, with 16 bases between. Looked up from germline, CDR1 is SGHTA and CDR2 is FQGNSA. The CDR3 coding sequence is TGTGCCAGCAGCTCCCGGGGGGCCCTGGGCTCCTACAATGAGCAGTTCTTC. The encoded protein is CASSSRGALGSYNEQFF.

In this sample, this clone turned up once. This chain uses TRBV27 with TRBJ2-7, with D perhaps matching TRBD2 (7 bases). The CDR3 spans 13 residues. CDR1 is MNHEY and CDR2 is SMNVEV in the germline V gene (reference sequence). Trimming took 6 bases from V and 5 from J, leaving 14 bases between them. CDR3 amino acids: CASRSGGPHEQYV. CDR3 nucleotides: TGTGCCAGCAGGTCCGGGGGGCCCCACGAGCAGTACGTC.

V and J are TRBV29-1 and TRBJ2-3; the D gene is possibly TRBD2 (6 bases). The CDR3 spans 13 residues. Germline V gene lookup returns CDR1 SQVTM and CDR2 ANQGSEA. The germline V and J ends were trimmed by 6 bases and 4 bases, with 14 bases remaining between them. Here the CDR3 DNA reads TGCAGCGTCTGGGGAGGCGTTTCAGATACGCAGTATTTT. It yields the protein CSVWGGVSDTQYF.

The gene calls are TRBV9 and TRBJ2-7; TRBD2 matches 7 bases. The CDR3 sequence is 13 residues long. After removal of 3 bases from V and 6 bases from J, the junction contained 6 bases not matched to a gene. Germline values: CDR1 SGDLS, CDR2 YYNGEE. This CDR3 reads CASSAGLRGEQYF. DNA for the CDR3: TGTGCCAGCAGCGCGGGACTACGGGGCGAGCAGTACTTC.

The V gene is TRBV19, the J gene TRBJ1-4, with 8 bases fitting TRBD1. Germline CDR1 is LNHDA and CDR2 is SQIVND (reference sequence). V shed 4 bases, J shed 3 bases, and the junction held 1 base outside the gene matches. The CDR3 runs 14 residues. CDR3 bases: TGTGCCAGTAGTACGGGACAGGCTAATGAAAAACTGTTTTTT. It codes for CASSTGQANEKLFF.

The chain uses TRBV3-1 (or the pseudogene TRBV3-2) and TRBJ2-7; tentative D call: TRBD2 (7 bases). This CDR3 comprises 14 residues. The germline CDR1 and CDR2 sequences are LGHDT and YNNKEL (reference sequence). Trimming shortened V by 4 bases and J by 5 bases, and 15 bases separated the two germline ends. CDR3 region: CASSREGGRDEQYF. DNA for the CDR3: TGTGCCAGCAGCCGCGAGGGGGGGAGAGACGAGCAGTACTTC.

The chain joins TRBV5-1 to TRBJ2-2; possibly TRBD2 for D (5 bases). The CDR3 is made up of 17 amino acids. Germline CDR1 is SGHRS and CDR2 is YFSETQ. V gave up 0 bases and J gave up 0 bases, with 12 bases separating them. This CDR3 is CASSLAGGSANTGELFF. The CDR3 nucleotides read TGCGCCAGCAGCTTGGCCGGCGGTAGCGCGAACACCGGGGAGCTGTTTTTT. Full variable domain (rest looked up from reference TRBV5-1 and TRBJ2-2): KAGVTQTPRYLIKTRGQQVTLSCSPISGHRSVSWYQQTPGQGLQFLFEYFSETQRNKGNFPGRFSGRQFSNSRSEMNVSTLELGDSALYLCASSLAGGSANTGELFFGEGSRLTVL.

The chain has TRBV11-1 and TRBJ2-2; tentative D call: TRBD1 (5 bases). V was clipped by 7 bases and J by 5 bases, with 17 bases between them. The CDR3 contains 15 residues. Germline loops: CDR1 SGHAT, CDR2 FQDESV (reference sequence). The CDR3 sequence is CASNMAGKATGELFF. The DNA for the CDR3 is TGTGCCAGCAATATGGCAGGGAAAGCAACCGGGGAGCTGTTTTTT.

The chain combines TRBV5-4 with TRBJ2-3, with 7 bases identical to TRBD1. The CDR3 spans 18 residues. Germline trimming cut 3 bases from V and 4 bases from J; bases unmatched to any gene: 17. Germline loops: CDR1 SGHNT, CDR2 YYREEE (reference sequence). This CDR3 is CASSSGTVVWADADTQYF. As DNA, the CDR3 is TGTGCCAGCAGCTCCGGGACAGTCGTCTGGGCTGATGCAGATACGCAGTATTTT.

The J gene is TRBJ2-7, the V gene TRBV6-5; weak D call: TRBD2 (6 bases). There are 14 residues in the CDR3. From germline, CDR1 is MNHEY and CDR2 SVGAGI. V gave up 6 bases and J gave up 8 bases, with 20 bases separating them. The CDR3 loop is CASRAEGQVGKQYF. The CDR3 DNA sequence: TGTGCCAGCAGAGCGGAGGGGCAGGTGGGCAAGCAGTACTTC.

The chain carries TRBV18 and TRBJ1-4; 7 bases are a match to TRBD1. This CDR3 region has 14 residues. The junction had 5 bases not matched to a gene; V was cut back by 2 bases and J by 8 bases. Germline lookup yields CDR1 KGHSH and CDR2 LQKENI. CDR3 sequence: CASSPGTEEEKLFF. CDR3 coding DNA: TGTGCCAGCTCACCAGGGACAGAGGAGGAAAAACTGTTTTTT.

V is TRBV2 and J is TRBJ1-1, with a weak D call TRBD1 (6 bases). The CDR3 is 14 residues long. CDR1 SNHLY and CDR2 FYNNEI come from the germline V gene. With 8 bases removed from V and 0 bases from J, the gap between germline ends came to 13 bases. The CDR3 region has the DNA TGTGCCAGCTACGGGGGGCCCATGAACACTGAAGCTTTCTTT. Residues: CASYGGPMNTEAFF.

This chain's CDR3 is CASSRLTGNYGYTF. CDR3 DNA sequence: TGTGCCAGCAGTCGTCTAACAGGGAACTATGGCTACACCTTC. V usage is TRBV28 and J usage is TRBJ1-2, with D perhaps TRBD1 (6 bases). Germline V gene lookup returns CDR1 MDHEN and CDR2 SYDVKM. This CDR3 is built from 14 residues. V was clipped by 5 bases and J by 2 bases, with 12 bases between them.

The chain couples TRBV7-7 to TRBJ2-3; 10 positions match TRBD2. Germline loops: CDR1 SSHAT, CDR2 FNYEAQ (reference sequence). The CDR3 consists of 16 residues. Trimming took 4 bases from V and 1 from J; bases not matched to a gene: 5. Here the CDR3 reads CASSSGLAVGTDTQYF. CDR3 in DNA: TGTGCCAGCAGCTCCGGACTAGCGGTGGGCACAGATACGCAGTATTTT.

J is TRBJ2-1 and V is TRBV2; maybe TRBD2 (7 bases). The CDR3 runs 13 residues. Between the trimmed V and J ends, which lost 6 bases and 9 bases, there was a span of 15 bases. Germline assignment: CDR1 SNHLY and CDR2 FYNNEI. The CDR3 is CASRKGVAGEQFF. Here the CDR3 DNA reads TGTGCCAGCAGGAAGGGGGTAGCGGGTGAGCAGTTCTTC.

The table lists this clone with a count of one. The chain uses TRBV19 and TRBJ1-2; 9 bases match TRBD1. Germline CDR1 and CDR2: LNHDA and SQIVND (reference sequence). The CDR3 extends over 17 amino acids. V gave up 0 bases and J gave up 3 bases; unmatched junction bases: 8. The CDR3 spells CASSIDAGQGPHYGYTF. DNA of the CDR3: TGTGCCAGTAGTATAGATGCGGGACAGGGACCTCACTATGGCTACACCTTC.